This TCR beta chain was retrieved from a study of CD8+CD57+ T cells in acquired aplastic anemia. Study findings and constraints: Common to patients and controls were roughly 30 CD8+ CDR3 sequences. Patients showed no significant difference from controls in CD8+ Simpson's diversity.

A remark on this clonotype: Its antigen is unknown.

TCR beta VDJ combinations and CDR3 sequences were profiled from genomic DNA. TCRdb reprocessed the reads with MiXCR, giving one entry per CDR3 protein. The profile shows a few hundred thousand distinct CDR3 sequences, 45% to 65% of them singletons. All patients picked for sequencing had shown, by flow cytometry, an expansion of CD8+CD57+ cells. V lost 8 bases and J 15 bases, leaving 14 bases between the germline ends. In germline, CDR1 is SNHLY, CDR2 FYNNEI. The CDR3 length is 10 residues. Sequenced: sorted CD4+, CD8+, or CD8+CD57+ T cells (not recorded which) from PBMCs. This receptor was taken from a human donor with aplastic anemia. This rearrangement joins TRBV2 to TRBJ2-1; either TRBD1 or TRBD2 may supply D (6 bases each). CDR3: CASAGRGRFF. The CDR3 DNA reads as TGTGCCAGCGCCGGACGGGGGCGGTTCTTC.